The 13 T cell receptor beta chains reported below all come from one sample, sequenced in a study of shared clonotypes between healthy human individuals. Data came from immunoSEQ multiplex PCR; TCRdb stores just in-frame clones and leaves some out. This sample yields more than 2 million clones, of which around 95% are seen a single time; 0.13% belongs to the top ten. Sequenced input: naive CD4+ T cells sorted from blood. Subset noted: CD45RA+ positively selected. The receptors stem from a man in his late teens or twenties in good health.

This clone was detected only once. CDR3 nucleotides: TGTGCCAGCAGTCCGCCTCTTCGGCAGCCCCAGCATTTT. Amino acids: CASSPPLRQPQHF. V gene TRBV6-5 combines with J gene TRBJ1-5; D call uncertain. The CDR3 is made up of 13 amino acids. The V and J ends lost 5 bases and 7 bases respectively, with 12 bases between them. The germline V gene has CDR1 MNHEY and CDR2 SVGAGI.

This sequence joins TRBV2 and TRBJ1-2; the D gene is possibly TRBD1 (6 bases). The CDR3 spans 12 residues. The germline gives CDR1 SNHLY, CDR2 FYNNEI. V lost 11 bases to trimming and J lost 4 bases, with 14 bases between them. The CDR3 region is CACFRTVYGYTF. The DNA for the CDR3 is TGTGCCTGTTTTCGGACAGTCTATGGCTACACCTTC.

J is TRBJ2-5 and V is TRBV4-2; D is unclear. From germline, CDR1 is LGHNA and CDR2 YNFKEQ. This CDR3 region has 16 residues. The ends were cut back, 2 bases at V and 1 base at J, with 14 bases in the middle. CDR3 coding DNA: TGTGCCAGCAGCCAATCCCTTGGACGGATCCAAGAGACCCAGTACTTC. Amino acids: CASSQSLGRIQETQYF.

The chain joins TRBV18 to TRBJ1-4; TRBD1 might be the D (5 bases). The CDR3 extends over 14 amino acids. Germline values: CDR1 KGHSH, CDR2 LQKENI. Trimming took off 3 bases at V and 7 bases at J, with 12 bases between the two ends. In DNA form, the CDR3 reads TGTGCCAGCTCACCTCAGGGTCCTCCTGAAAAACTGTTTTTT. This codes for CASSPQGPPEKLFF. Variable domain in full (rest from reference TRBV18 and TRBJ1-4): NAGVMQNPRHLVRRRGQEARLRCSPMKGHSHVYWYRQLPEEGLKFMVYLQKENIIDESGMPKERFSAEFPKEGPSILRIQQVVRGDSAAYFCASSPQGPPEKLFFGSGTQLSVL.

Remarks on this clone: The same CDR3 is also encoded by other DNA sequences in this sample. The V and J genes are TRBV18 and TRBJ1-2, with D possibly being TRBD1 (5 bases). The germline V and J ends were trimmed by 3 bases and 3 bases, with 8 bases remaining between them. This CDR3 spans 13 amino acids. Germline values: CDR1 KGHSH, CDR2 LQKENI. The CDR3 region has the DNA TGTGCCAGCTCACCGGGGCGAGACTATGGCTACACCTTC. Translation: CASSPGRDYGYTF.

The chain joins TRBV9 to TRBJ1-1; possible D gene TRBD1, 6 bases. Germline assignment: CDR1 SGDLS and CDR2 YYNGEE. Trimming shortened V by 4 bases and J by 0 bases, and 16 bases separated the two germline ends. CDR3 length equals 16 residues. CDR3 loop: CASSQGGSPMNTEAFF. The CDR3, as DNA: TGTGCCAGCAGCCAAGGGGGGAGTCCTATGAACACTGAAGCTTTCTTT. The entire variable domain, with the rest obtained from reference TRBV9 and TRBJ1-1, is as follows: DSGVTQTPKHLITATGQRVTLRCSPRSGDLSVYWYQQSLDQGLQFLIQYYNGEERAKGNILERFSAQQFPDLHSELNLSSLELGDSALYFCASSQGGSPMNTEAFFGQGTRLTVV.

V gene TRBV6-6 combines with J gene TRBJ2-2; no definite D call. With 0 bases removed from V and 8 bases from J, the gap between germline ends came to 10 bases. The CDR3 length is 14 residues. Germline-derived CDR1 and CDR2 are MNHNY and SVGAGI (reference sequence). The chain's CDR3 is CASSYSINKGELFF. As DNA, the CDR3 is TGTGCCAGCAGTTACTCGATTAATAAAGGGGAGCTGTTTTTT.

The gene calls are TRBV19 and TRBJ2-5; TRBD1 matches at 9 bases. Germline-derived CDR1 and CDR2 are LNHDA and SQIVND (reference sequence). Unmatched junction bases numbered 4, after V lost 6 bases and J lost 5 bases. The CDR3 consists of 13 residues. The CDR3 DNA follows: TGTGCCAGTAGAGGGACAGGGAGCGAGACCCAGTACTTC. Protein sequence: CASRGTGSETQYF.

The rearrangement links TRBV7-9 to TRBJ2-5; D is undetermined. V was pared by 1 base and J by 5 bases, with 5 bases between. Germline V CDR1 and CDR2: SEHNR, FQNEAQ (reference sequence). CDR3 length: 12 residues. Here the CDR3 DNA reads TGTGCCAGCAGCTTAGAGACGGAGACCCAGTACTTC. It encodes CASSLETETQYF.

The CDR3 DNA follows: TGTGCCAGTAGTATGGTACAGGACTATGGCTACACCTTC. The encoded protein is CASSMVQDYGYTF. The chain joins TRBV19 to TRBJ1-2; maybe TRBD1 (5 bases). V lost 3 bases and J 3 bases, leaving 8 bases between the germline ends. The CDR3 extends over 13 amino acids. In germline, CDR1 is LNHDA, CDR2 SQIVND (reference sequence).

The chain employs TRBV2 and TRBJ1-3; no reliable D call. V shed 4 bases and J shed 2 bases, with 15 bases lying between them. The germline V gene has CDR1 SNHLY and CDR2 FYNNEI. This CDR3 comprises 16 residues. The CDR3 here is CASSADTILPGNTIYF. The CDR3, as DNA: TGTGCCAGCAGTGCCGACACCATTCTACCTGGAAACACCATATATTTT.

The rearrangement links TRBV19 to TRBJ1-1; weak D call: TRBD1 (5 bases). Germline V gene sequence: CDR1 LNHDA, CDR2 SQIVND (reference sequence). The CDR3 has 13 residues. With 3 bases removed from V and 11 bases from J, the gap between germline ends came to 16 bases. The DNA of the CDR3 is TGTGCCAGTAGTATCACCAAGGCGGGGGTGGCTTTCTTT. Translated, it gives CASSITKAGVAFF. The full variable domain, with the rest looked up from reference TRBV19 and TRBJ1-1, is DGGITQSPKYLFRKEGQNVTLSCEQNLNHDAMYWYRQDPGQGLRLIYYSQIVNDFQKGDIAEGYSVSREKKESFPLTVTSAQKNPTAFYLCASSITKAGVAFFGQGTRLTVV.

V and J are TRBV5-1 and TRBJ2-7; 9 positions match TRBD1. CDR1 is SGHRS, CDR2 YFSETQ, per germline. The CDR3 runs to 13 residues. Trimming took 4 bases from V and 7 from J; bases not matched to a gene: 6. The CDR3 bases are TGCGCCAGCAGCGTAACAGGGGGCTGGGAGCAGTACTTC. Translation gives CASSVTGGWEQYF.